Listed below are T cell receptor beta chains from one sample, sequenced in a study of T cell responses to AZD1222 COVID-19 vaccine. Sequencing used immunoSEQ multiplex PCR; TCRdb keeps in-frame clones, though not all of them. The sample holds approximately 150,000 clones, about 90% seen once. Sequencing used peripheral blood, obtained on day 0 of AZD1222 vaccination. These receptors all stem from an adult in good health. CDR3s include the opening cysteine and the closing phenylalanine or tryptophan. D genes are given only for firm matches. The size entry is marked missing in some rows and otherwise reads once, few, many or a size class.

V gene	D gene	J gene	clone size	CDR3 protein	CDR3 DNA
TRBV3-1/TRBV3-2	TRBD1	TRBJ2-2	NA	CASKGDRAGELFF	TGTGCCAGCAAAGGGGACAGGGCCGGGGAGCTGTTTTTT
TRBV7-9	NA	TRBJ2-1	NA	CASQEQLGEQFF	TGTGCCAGCCAAGAACAATTAGGTGAGCAGTTCTTC
TRBV5-1	NA	TRBJ1-1	once	CASSLNRNTEAFF	TGCGCCAGCAGCTTGAACAGGAACACTGAAGCTTTCTTT
TRBV4-3	NA	TRBJ1-1	NA	CASSQEGSPRNTEAFF	TGCGCCAGCAGCCAAGAGGGGTCCCCCAGGAACACTGAAGCTTTCTTT
TRBV9	TRBD2	TRBJ2-1	few	CASSVRLAGWGSYNEQFF	TGTGCCAGCAGCGTAAGGCTAGCGGGATGGGGCTCCTACAATGAGCAGTTCTTC
TRBV6-5	NA	TRBJ1-4	NA	CASSHGTLANEKLFF	TGTGCCAGCAGCCATGGGACATTAGCTAATGAAAAACTGTTTTTT
TRBV2	NA	TRBJ2-2	NA	CASSDEFAGELFF	TGTGCCAGCAGTGACGAGTTTGCCGGGGAGCTGTTTTTT
TRBV29-1	NA	TRBJ2-1	NA	CSVGGHEQFF	TGCAGCGTTGGAGGCCATGAGCAGTTCTTC
TRBV6-1	NA	TRBJ1-3	NA	CASSEGTVNSGNTIYF	TGTGCCAGCAGTGAAGGGACAGTCAACTCTGGAAACACCATATATTTT
TRBV2	NA	TRBJ1-6	NA	CASQGANSYNSPLHF	TGTGCCAGCCAAGGGGCCAACTCCTATAATTCACCCCTCCACTTT
TRBV12-3/TRBV12-4	NA	TRBJ2-3	NA	CASSYSTDTQYF	TGTGCCAGCAGTTACTCCACAGATACGCAGTATTTT
TRBV28	TRBD2	TRBJ2-2	NA	CASSPSGRMNTGELFF	TGTGCCAGCAGCCCTAGCGGGAGGATGAACACCGGGGAGCTGTTTTTT
TRBV6-5	TRBD1	TRBJ2-6	NA	CASLRGPGANVLTF	TGTGCCAGTTTAAGGGGGCCTGGGGCCAACGTCCTGACTTTC
TRBV7-2	TRBD1	TRBJ1-6	few	CASSSRDRGPNSPLHF	TGTGCCAGCAGCTCGCGGGACAGGGGGCCCAATTCACCCCTCCACTTT
TRBV28	NA	TRBJ1-1	NA	CASSPRWGGTEAFF	TGTGCCAGCAGCCCCCGATGGGGAGGCACTGAAGCTTTCTTT
TRBV4-2	TRBD1	TRBJ1-6	NA	CASSQDSRGDNSPLHF	TGTGCCAGCAGCCAAGATAGCAGGGGGGATAATTCACCCCTCCACTTT
TRBV6-1	NA	TRBJ1-2	NA	CASSEMVTQHYGYTF	TGTGCCAGCAGTGAAATGGTGACACAACACTATGGCTACACCTTC
TRBV6-2/TRBV6-3	TRBD1	TRBJ1-1	NA	CASSSPFTYRGPNTEAFF	TGTGCCAGCAGTTCCCCTTTTACCTACAGGGGGCCGAACACTGAAGCTTTCTTT
TRBV18	NA	TRBJ1-3	NA	CASSEGLSGNTIYF	TGTGCCAGCTCCGAAGGACTCTCTGGAAACACCATATATTTT
TRBV19	NA	TRBJ1-1	NA	CASSPPGPYYGAFF	TGTGCCAGTAGCCCCCCGGGTCCTTACTACGGAGCTTTCTTT
TRBV5-4	NA	TRBJ1-6	NA	CASSFNRPGPYNSPLHF	TGTGCCAGCAGCTTCAACAGGCCCGGACCCTATAATTCACCCCTCCACTTT
TRBV28	NA	TRBJ2-7	NA	CASHPGFGYEQYF	TGTGCCAGTCATCCAGGGTTCGGCTACGAGCAGTACTTC
TRBV7-9	NA	TRBJ1-3	NA	CASTIKGGSIYF	TGTGCCAGCACCATCAAGGGAGGTTCCATATATTTT
TRBV6-1	NA	TRBJ1-1	NA	CASSELMNTEAFF	TGTGCCAGCAGTGAACTTATGAACACTGAAGCTTTCTTT